This T cell receptor beta chain was obtained from a study of blood T cell repertoires in COVID-19. Overall study context: The origin of the acute and convalescent COVID-19 samples was the United States, Italy and Spain. Sample material is recorded as cDNA or gDNA derived from T cells, B-cell-depleted T cells, or PBMCs.

This clone was detected only once. Authors' analysis steps: Amplification of reference gene primers provided the estimated nucleated cell counts. Profiled with immunoSEQ multiplex PCR; TCRdb holds only in-frame clones, not every one. D and trimming come from the DNA, and the V and J calls and clone size come from that table. In the table there are some 70,000 clones, approximately 77% of which are singletons. This TCR was sampled from a woman aged 70-85 years with acute or convalescent COVID-19. The specimen was peripheral blood.

Here the CDR3 reads CATLRSRDRVYHEQFF. CDR3 sequence (DNA): TGTGCCACCCTCCGGTCCCGGGACAGGGTATATCATGAGCAGTTCTTC. The J gene is TRBJ2-1, the V gene TRBV24-1, with 9 bases matching TRBD1. The CDR3 has 16 residues. The germline CDR1 and CDR2 sequences are KGHDR and SFDVKD. With V trimmed by 9 bases and J by 8 bases, 16 bases remained unmatched.